A single sample gave rise to the 16 T cell receptor beta chains below, sequenced in a study of PD-L1 blockade in urothelial cancer. Measured with immunoSEQ multiplex PCR; TCRdb has only the in-frame clones, and not every one. The table shows 41,000 or so clones, with 82% occurring only once. The source was PBMCs, collected around atezolizumab (anti-PD-L1) treatment. Receptors originate from a man aged 55 to 69 with urothelial cancer.

Points on this clone: A junction end diverges from the germline sequence, so it may reflect a read error. V gene TRBV11-1 combines with J gene TRBJ2-3, with 12 bases that match TRBD2. The CDR3 sequence is 14 residues long. The germline CDR1 and CDR2 sequences are SGHAT and FQDESV (reference sequence). CDR3 residues: CASSPGTSGPVGSF. In nucleotides, the CDR3 is TGTGCCAGCAGCCCCGGGACTAGCGGGCCGGTAGGGTCGTTT.

The chain combines TRBV10-2 with TRBJ2-7, with 11 positions matching TRBD2. The length of the CDR3 is 17 residues. With 3 bases clipped from V and 3 bases from J, the junction kept 10 bases outside the gene matches. Germline loops: CDR1 WSHSY, CDR2 SAAADI. The CDR3 sequence: CASSDTGTSGLIYEQYF. In DNA form, the CDR3 reads TGCGCCAGCAGTGATACCGGGACTAGCGGATTAATCTACGAGCAGTACTTC.

The chain joins TRBV13 to TRBJ2-3, with D hard to call. Trimming took off 4 bases at V and 1 base at J, with 12 bases between the two ends. Per germline, CDR1 PRHDT and CDR2 FYEKMQ (reference sequence). The CDR3 totals 15 residues. CDR3 coding DNA: TGTGCCAGCAGCTACCCCAACACAGGCACAGATACGCAGTATTTT. Residues: CASSYPNTGTDTQYF.

The genes are TRBV13 and TRBJ2-5, with no clear D. Trimming removed 3 bases from V and 5 bases from J, with 16 bases in between. The CDR3 consists of 15 residues. CDR1 is PRHDT, CDR2 FYEKMQ, per germline (reference sequence). CDR3 protein: CASSFHSLGAETQYF. CDR3 DNA sequence: TGTGCCAGCAGCTTTCACAGCCTGGGTGCGGAGACCCAGTACTTC.

This sequence joins TRBV7-8 and TRBJ1-1; 11 nucleotides match TRBD1. This CDR3 has 16 amino acids. Looked up from germline, CDR1 is SGHVS and CDR2 is FQNEAQ. V trimming: 1 base; J trimming: 0 bases; junction bases outside the gene matches: 1. CDR3 DNA: TGTGCCAGCAGCTTAGGGACAGGGGGCATGAACACTGAAGCTTTCTTT. This codes for CASSLGTGGMNTEAFF.

In its sample, this clone was seen once. The V call is TRBV5-1, the J call TRBJ1-1; D possibly corresponds to TRBD1 (5 bases). The CDR3 extends over 14 amino acids. CDR1 and CDR2 from the germline V gene are SGHRS and YFSETQ. V was cut by 0 bases and J by 0 bases, with 6 bases left in between. The CDR3 DNA follows: TGCGCCAGCAGCTTGGGGACACTGAACACTGAAGCTTTCTTT. Its translation: CASSLGTLNTEAFF.

This chain joins TRBV5-6 and TRBJ1-6; possible D gene TRBD1, 5 bases. Germline-derived CDR1 and CDR2 are SGHDT and YYEEEE. This CDR3 region has 14 residues. V was clipped by 0 bases and J by 7 bases, with 8 bases between them. The DNA of the CDR3 is TGTGCCAGCAGCTTGGGACAGAAAAATTCACCCCTCCACTTT. This gives the protein CASSLGQKNSPLHF.

The chain uses TRBV19 and TRBJ1-5; D is perhaps TRBD1 (6 bases). The CDR3 is made up of 14 amino acids. V lost 3 bases to trimming and J lost 4 bases, with 10 bases between them. CDR1 and CDR2 from the germline V gene are LNHDA and SQIVND (reference sequence). In DNA, the CDR3 is TGTGCCAGTAGTATGCCAGGGGAAAATCAGCCCCAGCATTTT. Translation gives CASSMPGENQPQHF.

The chain combines TRBV2 with TRBJ2-1, with D possibly being TRBD2 (6 bases). CDR1 and CDR2 from the germline V gene are SNHLY and FYNNEI. This CDR3 comprises 13 residues. The V and J ends lost 10 bases and 6 bases respectively, with 16 bases between them. The CDR3 protein is CAITPSERNEQFF. The CDR3 DNA sequence: TGTGCCATCACGCCTAGCGAGCGCAATGAGCAGTTCTTC.

This chain links TRBV6-5 with TRBJ1-5; 8 nucleotides align to TRBD1. Germline CDR1 MNHEY, CDR2 SVGAGI. The CDR3 contains 14 residues. J was trimmed by 3 bases and V by 6 bases; bases with no gene match: 4. CDR3 DNA sequence: TGTGCCAGCAGCCGGACAGGGCCCAATCAGCCCCAGCATTTT. Protein product: CASSRTGPNQPQHF.

The chain uses TRBV27 and TRBJ2-5, with D tentatively TRBD2 (7 bases). The CDR3 is made up of 15 amino acids. The germline V and J ends were trimmed by 11 bases and 4 bases, with 23 bases remaining between them. Germline V gives CDR1 MNHEY, CDR2 SMNVEV (reference sequence). The CDR3 spells CAHALTGGSGETQYF. CDR3 DNA sequence: TGTGCCCATGCCCTTACGGGGGGCTCGGGAGAGACCCAGTACTTC.

This clone has more than one count but fewer than ten. The V call is TRBV30, the J call TRBJ2-3; 8 bases align to TRBD2. CDR3 length: 13 amino acids. Trimming cost V 1 base and J 5 bases; bases outside gene matches: 2. The V gene's germline CDR1 is GTSNPN and CDR2 SVGIG (reference sequence). CDR3 amino acids: CAWSGGGQDTQYF. The CDR3 DNA reads as TGTGCCTGGAGTGGCGGGGGGCAAGATACGCAGTATTTT.

The V and J genes are TRBV5-1 and TRBJ1-5; 7 bases agree with TRBD1. The CDR3 length is 14 residues. V lost 1 base and J lost 3; bases outside the gene matches: 1. In germline, CDR1 is SGHRS, CDR2 YFSETQ. CDR3 sequence: CASSLTGVNQPQHF. For the CDR3, the DNA is TGCGCCAGCAGCTTGACAGGGGTCAATCAGCCCCAGCATTTT.

The chain employs TRBV15 and TRBJ2-5; 7 bases match TRBD1. After removal of 2 bases from V and 4 bases from J, the junction contained 7 bases not matched to a gene. CDR3 size: 15 residues. Germline V gives CDR1 LNHNV, CDR2 YYDKDF (reference sequence). Here the CDR3 DNA reads TGTGCCACCAGCAGAACAGGGGTTTTGGGAGAGACCCAGTACTTC. Its translation is CATSRTGVLGETQYF. The full variable domain, completed using reference TRBV15 and TRBJ2-5, is DAMVIQNPRYQVTQFGKPVTLSCSQTLNHNVMYWYQQKSSQAPKLLFHYYDKDFNNEADTPDNFQSRRPNTSFCFLDIRSPGLGDTAMYLCATSRTGVLGETQYFGPGTRLLVL.

The V and J genes are TRBV15 and TRBJ2-5; 7 positions agree with TRBD1. CDR1 and CDR2 from the germline V gene are LNHNV and YYDKDF (reference sequence). The CDR3 runs 16 residues. Trimming cost V 1 base and J 1 base; bases outside gene matches: 6. CDR3 bases: TGTGCCACCAGCAGAGCCGGACAGGCGATCCAAGAGACCCAGTACTTC. Translation: CATSRAGQAIQETQYF. Variable domain in full (rest from reference TRBV15 and TRBJ2-5): DAMVIQNPRYQVTQFGKPVTLSCSQTLNHNVMYWYQQKSSQAPKLLFHYYDKDFNNEADTPDNFQSRRPNTSFCFLDIRSPGLGDTAMYLCATSRAGQAIQETQYFGPGTRLLVL.

The chain has TRBV7-3 and TRBJ2-1; TRBD2 is a possible D gene (6 bases). Germline CDR1 reads SGHTA; CDR2 reads FQGTGA. CDR3 length equals 15 residues. Trimming cost V 3 bases and J 2 bases, with 11 bases left between them. CDR3 bases: TGTGCCAGCAGCTTGGCCCCGGGGGCCTACAATGAGCAGTTCTTC. Translated: CASSLAPGAYNEQFF.